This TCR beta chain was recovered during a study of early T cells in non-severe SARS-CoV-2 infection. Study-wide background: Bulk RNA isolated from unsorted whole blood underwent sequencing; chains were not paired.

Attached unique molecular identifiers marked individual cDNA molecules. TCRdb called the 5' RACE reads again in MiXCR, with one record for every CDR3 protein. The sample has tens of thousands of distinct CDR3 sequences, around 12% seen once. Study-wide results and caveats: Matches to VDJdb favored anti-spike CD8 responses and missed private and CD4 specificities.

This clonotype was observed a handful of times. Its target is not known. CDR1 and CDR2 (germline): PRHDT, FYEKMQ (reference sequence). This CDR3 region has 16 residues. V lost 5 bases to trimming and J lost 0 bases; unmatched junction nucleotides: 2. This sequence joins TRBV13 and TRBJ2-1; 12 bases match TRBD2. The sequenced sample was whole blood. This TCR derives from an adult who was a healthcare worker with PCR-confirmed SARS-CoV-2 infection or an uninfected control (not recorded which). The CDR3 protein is CASSASGGGSYNEQFF. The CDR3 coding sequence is TGTGCCAGCAGCGCTAGCGGGGGGGGCTCCTACAATGAGCAGTTCTTC.